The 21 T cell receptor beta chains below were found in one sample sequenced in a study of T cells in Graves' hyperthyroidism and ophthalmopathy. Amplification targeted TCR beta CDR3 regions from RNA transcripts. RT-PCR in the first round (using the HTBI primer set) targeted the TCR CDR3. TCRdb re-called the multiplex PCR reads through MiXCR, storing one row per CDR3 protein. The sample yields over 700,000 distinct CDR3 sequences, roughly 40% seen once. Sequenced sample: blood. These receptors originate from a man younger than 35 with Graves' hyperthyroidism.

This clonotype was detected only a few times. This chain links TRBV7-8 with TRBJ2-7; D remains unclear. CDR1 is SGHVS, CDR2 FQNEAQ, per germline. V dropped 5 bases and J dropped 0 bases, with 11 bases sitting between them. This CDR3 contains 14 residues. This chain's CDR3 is CASSISDGSYEQYF. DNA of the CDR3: TGTGCCAGCAGCATTTCGGATGGCTCCTACGAGCAGTACTTC. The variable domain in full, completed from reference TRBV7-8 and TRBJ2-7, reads GAGVSQSPRYKVAKRGQDVALRCDPISGHVSLFWYQQALGQGPEFLTYFQNEAQLDKSGLPSDRFFAERPEGSVSTLKIQRTQQEDSAVYLCASSISDGSYEQYFGPGTRLTVT.

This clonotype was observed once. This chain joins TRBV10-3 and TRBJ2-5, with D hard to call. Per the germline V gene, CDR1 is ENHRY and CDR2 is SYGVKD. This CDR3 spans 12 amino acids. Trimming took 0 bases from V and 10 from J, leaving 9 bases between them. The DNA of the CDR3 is TGTGCCATCAGTGAGTCTAAGGCGGTCCAGTACTTC. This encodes CAISESKAVQYF.

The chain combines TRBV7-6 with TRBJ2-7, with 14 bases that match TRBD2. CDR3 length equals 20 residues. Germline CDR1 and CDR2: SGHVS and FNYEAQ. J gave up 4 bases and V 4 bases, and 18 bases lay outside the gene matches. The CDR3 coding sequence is TGTGCCAGCAGCTCACTTATGGGGGGACTAGCGGGAGCAACGGATTACGAGCAGTACTTC. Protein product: CASSSLMGGLAGATDYEQYF.

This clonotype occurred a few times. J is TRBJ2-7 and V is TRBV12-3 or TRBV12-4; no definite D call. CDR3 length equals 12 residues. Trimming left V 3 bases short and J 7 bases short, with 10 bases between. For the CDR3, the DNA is TGTGCCAGCAGTTTCCCGGTTGGGGAGCAGTACTTC. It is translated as CASSFPVGEQYF.

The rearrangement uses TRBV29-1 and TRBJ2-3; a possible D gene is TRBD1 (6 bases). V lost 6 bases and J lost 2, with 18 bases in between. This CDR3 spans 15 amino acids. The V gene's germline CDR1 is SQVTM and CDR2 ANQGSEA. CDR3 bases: TGCAGCGTAAAGGTGAACAGGGCCTTCACAGATACGCAGTATTTT. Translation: CSVKVNRAFTDTQYF.

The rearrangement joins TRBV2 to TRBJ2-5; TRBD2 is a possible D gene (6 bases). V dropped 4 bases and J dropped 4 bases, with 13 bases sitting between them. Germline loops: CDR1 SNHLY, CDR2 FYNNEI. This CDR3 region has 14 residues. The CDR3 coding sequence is TGTGCCAGCAGTGGGGGGAGGATAATAGAGACCCAGTACTTC. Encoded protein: CASSGGRIIETQYF. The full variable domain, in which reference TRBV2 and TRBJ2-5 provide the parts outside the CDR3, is EPEVTQTPSHQVTQMGQEVILRCVPISNHLYFYWYRQILGQKVEFLVSFYNNEISEKSEIFDDQFSVERPDGSNFTLKIRSTKLEDSAMYFCASSGGRIIETQYFGPGTRLLVL.

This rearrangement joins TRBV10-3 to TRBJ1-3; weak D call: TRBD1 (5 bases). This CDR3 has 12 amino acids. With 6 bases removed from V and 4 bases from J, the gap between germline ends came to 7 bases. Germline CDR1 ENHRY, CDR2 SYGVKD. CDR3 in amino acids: CAIRGTGNTIYF. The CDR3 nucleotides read TGTGCCATCAGGGGGACGGGAAACACCATATATTTT.

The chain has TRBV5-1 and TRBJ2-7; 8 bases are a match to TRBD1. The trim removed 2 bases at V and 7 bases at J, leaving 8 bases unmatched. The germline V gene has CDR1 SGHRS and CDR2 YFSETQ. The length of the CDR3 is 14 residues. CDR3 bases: TGCGCCAGCAGCTTACTTTGGACAGGGCAGGAGCAGTACTTC. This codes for CASSLLWTGQEQYF.

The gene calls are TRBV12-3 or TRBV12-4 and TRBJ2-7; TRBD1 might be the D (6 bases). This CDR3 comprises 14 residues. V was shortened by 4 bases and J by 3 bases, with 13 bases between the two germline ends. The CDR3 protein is CASSSRLDSYEQYF. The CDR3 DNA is TGTGCCAGCAGTTCGCGCTTGGACAGCTACGAGCAGTACTTC.

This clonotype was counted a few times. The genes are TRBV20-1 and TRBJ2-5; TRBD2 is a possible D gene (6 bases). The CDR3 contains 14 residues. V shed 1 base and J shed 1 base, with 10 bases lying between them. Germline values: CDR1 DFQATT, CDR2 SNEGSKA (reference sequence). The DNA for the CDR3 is TGCAGTGCTAGAGGGACTACCACCCAAGAGACCCAGTACTTC. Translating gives CSARGTTTQETQYF.

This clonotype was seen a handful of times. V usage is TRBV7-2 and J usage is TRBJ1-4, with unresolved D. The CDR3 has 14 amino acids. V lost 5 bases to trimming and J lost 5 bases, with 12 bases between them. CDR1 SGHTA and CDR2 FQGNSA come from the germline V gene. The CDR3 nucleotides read TGTGCCAGCAGCGCTGCGGTACTCAATGAAAAACTGTTTTTT. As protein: CASSAAVLNEKLFF.

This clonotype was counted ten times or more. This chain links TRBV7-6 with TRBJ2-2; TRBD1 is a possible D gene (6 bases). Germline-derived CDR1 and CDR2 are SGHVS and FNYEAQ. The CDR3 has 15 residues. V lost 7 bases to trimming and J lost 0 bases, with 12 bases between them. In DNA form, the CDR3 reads TGTGCCAGCACCCGGACAGAGTCGAACACCGGGGAGCTGTTTTTT. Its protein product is CASTRTESNTGELFF.

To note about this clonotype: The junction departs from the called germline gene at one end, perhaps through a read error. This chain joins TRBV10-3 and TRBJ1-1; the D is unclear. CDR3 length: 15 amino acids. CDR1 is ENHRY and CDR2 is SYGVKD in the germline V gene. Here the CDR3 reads CASSSQSGVNTEAFF. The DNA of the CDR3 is TGTGCCAGCAGTTCCCAGTCCGGAGTGAACACTGAAGCTTTCTTT.

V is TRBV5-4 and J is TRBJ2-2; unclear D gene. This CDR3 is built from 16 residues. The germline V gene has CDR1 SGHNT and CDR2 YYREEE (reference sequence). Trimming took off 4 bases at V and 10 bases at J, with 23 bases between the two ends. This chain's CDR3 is CASSPQRPTGGLELFF. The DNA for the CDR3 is TGTGCCAGCAGCCCACAACGCCCCACCGGTGGTTTGGAGCTGTTTTTT.

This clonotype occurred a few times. CDR3 sequence (DNA): TGTGCCAGCAGCGTCTTCGGGGAAGGGCAAGAGACCCAGTACTTC. Amino acid sequence: CASSVFGEGQETQYF. V gene TRBV9 combines with J gene TRBJ2-5, with a possible D match to TRBD2 (5 bases). The CDR3 loop spans 15 amino acids. Trimming removed 2 bases at V and 2 bases at J, with 13 bases between. Germline V gives CDR1 SGDLS, CDR2 YYNGEE.

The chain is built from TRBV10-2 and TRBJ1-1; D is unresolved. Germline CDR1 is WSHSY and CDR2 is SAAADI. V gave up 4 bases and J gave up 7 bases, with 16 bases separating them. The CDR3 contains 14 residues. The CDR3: CASSVFGGPGEAFF. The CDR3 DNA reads TGCGCCAGCAGTGTATTTGGCGGCCCCGGTGAAGCTTTCTTT.

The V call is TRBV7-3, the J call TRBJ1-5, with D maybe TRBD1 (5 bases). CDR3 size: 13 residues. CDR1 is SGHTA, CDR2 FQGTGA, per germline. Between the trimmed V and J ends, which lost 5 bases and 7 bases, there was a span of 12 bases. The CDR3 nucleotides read TGTGCCAGCAGCCAGGGTACCGAACAGCCCCAGCATTTT. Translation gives CASSQGTEQPQHF.

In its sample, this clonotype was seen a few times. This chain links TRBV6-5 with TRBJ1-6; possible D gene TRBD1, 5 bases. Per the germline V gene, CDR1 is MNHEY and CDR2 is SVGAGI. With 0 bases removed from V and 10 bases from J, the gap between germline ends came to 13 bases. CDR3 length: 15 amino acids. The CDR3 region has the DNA TGTGCCAGCAGTTACTCATTCCGGGGCGGGTCACCCCTCCACTTT. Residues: CASSYSFRGGSPLHF.

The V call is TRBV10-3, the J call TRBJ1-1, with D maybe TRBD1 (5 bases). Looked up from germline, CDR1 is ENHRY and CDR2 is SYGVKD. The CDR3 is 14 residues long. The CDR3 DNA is TGTGTCAGCTTGGGGGACCGGATAGACACTGAAGCTTTCTTT. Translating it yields CVSLGDRIDTEAFF.

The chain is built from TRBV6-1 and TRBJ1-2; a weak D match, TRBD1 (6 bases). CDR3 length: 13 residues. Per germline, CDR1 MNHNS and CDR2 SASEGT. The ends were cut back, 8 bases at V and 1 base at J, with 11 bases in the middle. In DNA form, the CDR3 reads TGTGCCAGCCAAGAGGGGGGTAACTATGGCTACACCTTC. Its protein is CASQEGGNYGYTF.

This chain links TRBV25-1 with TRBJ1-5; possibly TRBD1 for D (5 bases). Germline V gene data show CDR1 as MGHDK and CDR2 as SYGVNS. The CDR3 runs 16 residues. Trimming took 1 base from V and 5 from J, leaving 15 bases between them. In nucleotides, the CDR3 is TGTGCCAGCAGTGAATTGGGTAGCGGGGGGTATCAGCCCCAGCATTTT. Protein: CASSELGSGGYQPQHF.